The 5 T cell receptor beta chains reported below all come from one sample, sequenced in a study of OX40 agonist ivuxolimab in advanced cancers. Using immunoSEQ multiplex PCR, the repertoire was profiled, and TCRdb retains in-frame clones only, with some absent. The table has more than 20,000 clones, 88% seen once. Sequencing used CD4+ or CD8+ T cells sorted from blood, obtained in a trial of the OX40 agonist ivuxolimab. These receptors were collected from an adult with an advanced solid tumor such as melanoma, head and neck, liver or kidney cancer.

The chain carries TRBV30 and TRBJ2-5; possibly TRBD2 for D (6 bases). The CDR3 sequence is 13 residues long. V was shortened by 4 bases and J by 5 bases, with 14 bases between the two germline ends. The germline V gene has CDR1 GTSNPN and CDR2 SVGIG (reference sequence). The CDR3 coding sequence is TGTGCCTGGATAGGAGGGGAAAGGGAGACCCAGTACTTC. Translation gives CAWIGGERETQYF.

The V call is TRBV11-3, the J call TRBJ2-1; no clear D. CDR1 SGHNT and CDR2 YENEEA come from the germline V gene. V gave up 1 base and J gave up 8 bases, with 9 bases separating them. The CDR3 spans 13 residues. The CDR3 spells CASSLAAWDEQFF. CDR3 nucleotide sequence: TGTGCCAGCAGCTTAGCAGCGTGGGATGAGCAGTTCTTC.

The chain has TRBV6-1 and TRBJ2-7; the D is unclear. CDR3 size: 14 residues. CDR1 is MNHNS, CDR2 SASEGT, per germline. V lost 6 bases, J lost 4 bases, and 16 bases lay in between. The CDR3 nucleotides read TGTGCCAGCAGCCACGTAGGGCTAACTTACGAGCAGTACTTC. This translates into CASSHVGLTYEQYF.

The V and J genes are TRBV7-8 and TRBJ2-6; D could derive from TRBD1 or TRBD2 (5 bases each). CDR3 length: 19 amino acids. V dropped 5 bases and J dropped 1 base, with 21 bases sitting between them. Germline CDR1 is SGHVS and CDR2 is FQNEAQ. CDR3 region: CASSPVGDRRHSGANVLTF. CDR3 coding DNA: TGTGCCAGCAGCCCTGTGGGGGATAGAAGACATTCTGGGGCCAACGTCCTGACTTTC.

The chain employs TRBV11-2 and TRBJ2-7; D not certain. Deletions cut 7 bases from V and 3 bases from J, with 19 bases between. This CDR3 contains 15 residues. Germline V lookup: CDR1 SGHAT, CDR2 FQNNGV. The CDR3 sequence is CASTTLTVPVYEQYF. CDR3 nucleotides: TGTGCCAGCACTACACTAACAGTGCCTGTCTACGAGCAGTACTTC. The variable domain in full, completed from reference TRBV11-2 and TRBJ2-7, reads EAGVAQSPRYKIIEKRQSVAFWCNPISGHATLYWYQQILGQGPKLLIQFQNNGVVDDSQLPKDRFSAERLKGVDSTLKIQPAKLEDSAVYLCASTTLTVPVYEQYFGPGTRLTVT.